This T cell receptor (beta chain) comes out of a study of CD8 T cells in ankylosing spondylitis. Study outcomes and limitations: What appeared characteristic of ankylosing spondylitis blood was a TCR beta motif of 7 or 8 highly homologous variants.

V was pared by 6 bases and J by 4 bases, with 14 bases of the junction left unmatched. From germline, CDR1 is SGHTA and CDR2 FQGNSA. The CDR3 is 16 residues long. As regards this clonotype: No antigen is known for it.

By quantitative 5'-RACE with molecular barcodes, the TCR beta libraries were made. A single record per CDR3 protein comes from TCRdb applying MiXCR to the 5' RACE reads. The profile shows some 300,000 distinct CDR3 sequences, around 21% of them singletons. The sample comprised blood, either unsorted or a sorted T cell fraction (not recorded which). The V and J genes are TRBV7-2 and TRBJ2-7, with TRBD2 matching 8 bases. The sequence was obtained from a female donor with ankylosing spondylitis or in good health (not recorded which). This CDR3 is CASSWEPSGGVYEQYF. CDR3 DNA: TGTGCCAGCAGTTGGGAGCCGAGCGGGGGAGTTTACGAGCAGTACTTC.